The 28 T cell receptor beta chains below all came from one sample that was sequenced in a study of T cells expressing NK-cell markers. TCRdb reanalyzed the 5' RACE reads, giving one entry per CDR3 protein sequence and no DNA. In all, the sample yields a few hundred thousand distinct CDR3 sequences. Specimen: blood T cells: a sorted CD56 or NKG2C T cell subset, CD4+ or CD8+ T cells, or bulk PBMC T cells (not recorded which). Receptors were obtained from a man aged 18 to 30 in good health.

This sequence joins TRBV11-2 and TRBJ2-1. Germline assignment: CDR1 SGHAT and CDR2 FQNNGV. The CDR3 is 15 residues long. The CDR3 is CASSLSWAAGFEQFF.

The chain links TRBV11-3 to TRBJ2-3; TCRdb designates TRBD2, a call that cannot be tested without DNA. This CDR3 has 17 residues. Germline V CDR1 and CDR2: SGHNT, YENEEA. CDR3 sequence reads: CASSPGTSGTLTDTQYF.

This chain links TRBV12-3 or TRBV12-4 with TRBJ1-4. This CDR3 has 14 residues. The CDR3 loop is CASSLSGGSEKLFF.

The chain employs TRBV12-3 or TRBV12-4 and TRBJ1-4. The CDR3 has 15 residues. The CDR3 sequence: CASSFRGARNEKLFF.

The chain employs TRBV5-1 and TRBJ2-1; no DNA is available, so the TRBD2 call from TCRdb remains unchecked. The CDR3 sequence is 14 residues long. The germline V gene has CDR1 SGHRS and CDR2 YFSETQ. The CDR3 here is CASSLESKRGEQFF.

The CDR3 sequence is CASSSGGRTETKETQYF. This chain uses TRBV7-9 with TRBJ2-5; TCRdb returns TRBD1, unconfirmable since there is no DNA. The CDR3 loop spans 17 amino acids. Germline V gene data show CDR1 as SEHNR and CDR2 as FQNEAQ (reference sequence).

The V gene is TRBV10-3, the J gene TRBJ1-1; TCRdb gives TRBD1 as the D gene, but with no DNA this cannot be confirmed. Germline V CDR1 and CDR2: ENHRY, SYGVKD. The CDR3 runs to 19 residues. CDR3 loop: CAISGGTGGHLERYTEAFF.

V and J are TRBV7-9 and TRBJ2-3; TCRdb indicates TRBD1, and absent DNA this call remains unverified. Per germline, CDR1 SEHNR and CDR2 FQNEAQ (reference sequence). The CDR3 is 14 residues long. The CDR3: CASSPSGNGGTQYF. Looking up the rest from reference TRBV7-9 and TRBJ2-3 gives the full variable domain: DTGVSQNPRHKITKRGQNVTFRCDPISEHNRLYWYRQTLGQGPEFLTYFQNEAQLEKSRLLSDRFSAERPKGSFSTLEIQRTEQGDSAMYLCASSPSGNGGTQYFGPGTRLTVL.

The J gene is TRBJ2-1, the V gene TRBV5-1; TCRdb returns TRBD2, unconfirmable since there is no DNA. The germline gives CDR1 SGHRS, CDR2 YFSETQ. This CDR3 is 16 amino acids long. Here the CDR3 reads CASSPRTSGRDNEQFF. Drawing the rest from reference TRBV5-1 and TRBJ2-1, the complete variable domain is KAGVTQTPRYLIKTRGQQVTLSCSPISGHRSVSWYQQTPGQGLQFLFEYFSETQRNKGNFPGRFSGRQFSNSRSEMNVSTLELGDSALYLCASSPRTSGRDNEQFFGPGTRLTVL.

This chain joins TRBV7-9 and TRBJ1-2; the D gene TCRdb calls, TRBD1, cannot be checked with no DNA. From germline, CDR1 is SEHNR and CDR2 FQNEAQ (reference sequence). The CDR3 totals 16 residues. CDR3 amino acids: CASSEIPGQSNYGYTF.

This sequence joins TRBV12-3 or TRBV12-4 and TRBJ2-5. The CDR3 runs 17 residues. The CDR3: CASSFRRTFGGGETQYF.

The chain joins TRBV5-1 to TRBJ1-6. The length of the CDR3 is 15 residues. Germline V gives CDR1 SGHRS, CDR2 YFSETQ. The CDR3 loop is CASSLTGSYNSPLHF.

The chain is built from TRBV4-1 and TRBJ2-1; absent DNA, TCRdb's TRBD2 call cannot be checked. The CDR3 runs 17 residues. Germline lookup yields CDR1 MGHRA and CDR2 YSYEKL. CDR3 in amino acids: CASSQPSAGGTYNEQFF.

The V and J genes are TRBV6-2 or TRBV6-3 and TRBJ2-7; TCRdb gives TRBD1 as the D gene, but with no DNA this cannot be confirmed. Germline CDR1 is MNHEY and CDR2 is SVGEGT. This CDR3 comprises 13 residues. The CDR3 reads CASSWAEAYEQYF.

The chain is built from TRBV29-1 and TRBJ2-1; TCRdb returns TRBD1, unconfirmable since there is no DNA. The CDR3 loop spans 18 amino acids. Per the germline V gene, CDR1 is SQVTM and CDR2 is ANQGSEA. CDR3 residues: CSASGAATSSLSYNEQFF.

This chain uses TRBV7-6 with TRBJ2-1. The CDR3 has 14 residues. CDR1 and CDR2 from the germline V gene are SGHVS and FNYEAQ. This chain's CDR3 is CASSFFADGNEQFF.

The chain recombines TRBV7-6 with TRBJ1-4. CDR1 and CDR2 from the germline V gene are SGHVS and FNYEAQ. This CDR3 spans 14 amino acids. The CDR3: CASSIMGSREKLFF.

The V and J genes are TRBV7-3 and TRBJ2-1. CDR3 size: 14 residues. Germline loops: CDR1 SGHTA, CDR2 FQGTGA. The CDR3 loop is CASSLQNRYNEQFF.

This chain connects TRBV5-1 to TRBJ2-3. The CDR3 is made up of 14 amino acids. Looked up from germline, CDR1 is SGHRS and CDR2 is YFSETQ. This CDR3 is CASSSSDVTDTQYF.

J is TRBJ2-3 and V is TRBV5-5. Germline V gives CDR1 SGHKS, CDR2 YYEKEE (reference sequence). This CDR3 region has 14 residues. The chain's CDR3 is CASSFYVATDTQYF.

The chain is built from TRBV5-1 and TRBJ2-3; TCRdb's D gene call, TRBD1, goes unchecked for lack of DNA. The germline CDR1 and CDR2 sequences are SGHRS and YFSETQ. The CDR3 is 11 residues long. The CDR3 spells CASSGEGTQYF.

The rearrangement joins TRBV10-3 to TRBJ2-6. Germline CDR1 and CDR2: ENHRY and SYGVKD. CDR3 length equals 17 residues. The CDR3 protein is CAISEGRQGSGANVLTF.

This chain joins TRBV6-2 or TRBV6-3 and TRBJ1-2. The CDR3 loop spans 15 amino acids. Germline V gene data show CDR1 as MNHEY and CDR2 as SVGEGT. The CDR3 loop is CASSLRAGGSHGYTF.

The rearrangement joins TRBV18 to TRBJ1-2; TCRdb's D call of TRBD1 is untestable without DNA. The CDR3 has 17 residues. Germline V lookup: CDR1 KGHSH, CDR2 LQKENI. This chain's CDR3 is CASSPFERDRAYYGYTF.

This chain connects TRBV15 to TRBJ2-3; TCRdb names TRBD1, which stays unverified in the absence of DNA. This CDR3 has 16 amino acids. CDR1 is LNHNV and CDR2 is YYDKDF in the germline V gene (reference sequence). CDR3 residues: CATSRGRMGGTDTQYF.

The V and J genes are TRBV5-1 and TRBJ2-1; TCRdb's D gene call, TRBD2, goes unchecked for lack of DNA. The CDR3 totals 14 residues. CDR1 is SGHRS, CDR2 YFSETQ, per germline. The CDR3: CASMAAGGRNEQFF.

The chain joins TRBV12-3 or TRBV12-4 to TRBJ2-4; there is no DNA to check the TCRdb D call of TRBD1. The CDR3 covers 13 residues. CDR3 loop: CASSRGEGNIQYF.

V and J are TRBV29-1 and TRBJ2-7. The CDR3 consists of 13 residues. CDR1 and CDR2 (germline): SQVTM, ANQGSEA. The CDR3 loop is CSVVQQPNYEQYF.